These 25 T cell receptor beta chains were sequenced from one sample in a study of shared clonotypes between healthy human individuals. Only in-frame clones appear in the TCRdb table, and some are missing; sequencing was by immunoSEQ multiplex PCR. The repertoire holds some 2,500,000 clones, with less than 95% as singletons. Material: naive CD4+ T cells from PBMCs. Described subset: CD45RA+ positively selected. These receptors originate from a man aged 18 to 30 in good health. Some clones in this sample may be carry-over from other donors' samples.

The genes are TRBV19 and TRBJ1-1; the match to TRBD1 covers 11 bases. V trimming: 5 bases; J trimming: 10 bases; junction bases outside the gene matches: 9. Germline CDR1 reads LNHDA; CDR2 reads SQIVND (reference sequence). This CDR3 comprises 14 residues. CDR3 protein: CASSPGTGGRPAFF. In nucleotides, the CDR3 is TGTGCCAGTAGTCCCGGGACAGGGGGTCGGCCAGCTTTCTTT.

The chain is built from TRBV23-1 and TRBJ1-1; D is undetermined. TRBV23-1 is reported as an ORF; its role is uncertain. Trimming shortened V by 1 base and J by 11 bases, and 14 bases separated the two germline ends. CDR3 length: 13 amino acids. As DNA, the CDR3 is TGCGCCAGCAGTCAATTTCGGAACCCCTTTGCTTTCTTT. Residues: CASSQFRNPFAFF.

This rearrangement joins TRBV7-8 to TRBJ2-7; either TRBD1 or TRBD2 may fit D (7 bases each). The CDR3 consists of 15 residues. Trimming shortened V by 0 bases and J by 4 bases, and 13 bases separated the two germline ends. The germline CDR1 and CDR2 sequences are SGHVS and FQNEAQ. The CDR3 DNA follows: TGTGCCAGCAGCTTAGCCGGCAGGGGGGGATACGAGCAGTACTTC. Protein sequence: CASSLAGRGGYEQYF.

V is TRBV28 and J is TRBJ1-6, with D unresolved. Trimming cost V 10 bases and J 9 bases, with 16 bases left between them. Germline assignment: CDR1 MDHEN and CDR2 SYDVKM. The CDR3 is 13 residues long. CDR3 sequence reads: CATVRADSSPLHF. DNA for the CDR3: TGTGCCACGGTTCGCGCCGATAGTTCACCCCTCCACTTT.

This chain joins TRBV5-1 and TRBJ2-1; possibly TRBD1 or TRBD2 for D (5 bases each). Germline V gene data show CDR1 as SGHRS and CDR2 as YFSETQ. Trimming removed 0 bases from V and 8 bases from J, with 21 bases in between. The CDR3 extends over 17 amino acids. DNA of the CDR3: TGCGCCAGCAGCTTGGTAGAGGGCAGGTTAGGGGTCGATGAGCAGTTCTTC. It encodes CASSLVEGRLGVDEQFF.

This chain links TRBV10-1 with TRBJ1-5; D is unclear. Looked up from germline, CDR1 is WNHNN and CDR2 is SYGVQD (reference sequence). V was trimmed by 6 bases and J by 11 bases, leaving 14 bases between them. CDR3 size: 12 residues. CDR3 in DNA: TGCGCCAGCAGCGATTCCACGGGGACCCAGCATTTT. This translates into CASSDSTGTQHF.

V gene TRBV5-6 combines with J gene TRBJ2-3; D is perhaps TRBD1 (6 bases). This CDR3 has 18 residues. V lost 0 bases and J 4 bases, leaving 21 bases between the germline ends. The germline V gene encodes CDR1 SGHDT and CDR2 YYEEEE. CDR3 nucleotide sequence: TGTGCCAGCAGCTTGGCCACACAGGGCCCCCCGCACGCAGATACGCAGTATTTT. It specifies CASSLATQGPPHADTQYF.

The J gene is TRBJ2-7, the V gene TRBV27; D may be TRBD1 (5 bases). Germline-derived CDR1 and CDR2 are MNHEY and SMNVEV (reference sequence). Trimming took 8 bases from V and 4 from J, leaving 18 bases between them. The CDR3 is 14 residues long. CDR3 nucleotide sequence: TGTGCCAGCCCCCCCGAGGCAGGGCCATACGAGCAGTACTTC. It specifies CASPPEAGPYEQYF.

The chain couples TRBV12-5 to TRBJ2-7; TRBD1 aligns across 12 bases. After removal of 6 bases from V and 3 bases from J, the junction contained 6 bases not matched to a gene. Germline lookup yields CDR1 LGHNT and CDR2 FRNRAP. This CDR3 is 15 amino acids long. The CDR3 loop is CASGPGTGGFYEQYF. The DNA of the CDR3 is TGTGCTAGTGGGCCCGGGACAGGGGGCTTCTACGAGCAGTACTTC.

The rearrangement uses TRBV9 and TRBJ2-2; 14 bases are a match to TRBD2. The CDR3 has 16 amino acids. J was trimmed by 6 bases and V by 4 bases; bases with no gene match: 5. Germline CDR1 reads SGDLS; CDR2 reads YYNGEE. CDR3 sequence: CASSPGTSGSPGELFF. In DNA form, the CDR3 reads TGTGCCAGCAGCCCCGGGACTAGCGGGAGTCCCGGGGAGCTGTTTTTT.

J is TRBJ1-1 and V is TRBV5-4, with TRBD1 matching over 9 bases. Germline CDR1 SGHNT, CDR2 YYREEE (reference sequence). This CDR3 has 14 residues. The J segment lost 4 bases and the V segment lost 2 bases, leaving 3 bases of the junction unmatched. In nucleotides, the CDR3 is TGTGCCAGCAGCTTCGACAGGGGGACCACTGAAGCTTTCTTT. It yields the protein CASSFDRGTTEAFF.

The CDR3 region is CASSVDLRENTGELFF. For the CDR3, the DNA is TGTGCCAGCAGCGTAGATTTGCGGGAGAACACCGGGGAGCTGTTTTTT. V is TRBV9 and J is TRBJ2-2; tentative D call: TRBD2 (6 bases). Germline loops: CDR1 SGDLS, CDR2 YYNGEE. This CDR3 is built from 16 residues. Deletions cut 0 bases from V and 1 base from J, with 10 bases between.

The genes are TRBV27 and TRBJ1-1; perhaps TRBD1 as D (6 bases). This CDR3 is 15 amino acids long. CDR1 is MNHEY, CDR2 SMNVEV, per germline (reference sequence). V was cut by 3 bases and J by 6 bases, with 17 bases left in between. This chain's CDR3 is CASSFDAEGGAEAFF. CDR3 nucleotide sequence: TGTGCCAGCAGTTTTGACGCGGAAGGGGGGGCTGAAGCTTTCTTT.

V gene TRBV18 combines with J gene TRBJ1-1; D may be TRBD1 (5 bases). The CDR3 extends over 14 amino acids. Germline V gene lookup returns CDR1 KGHSH and CDR2 LQKENI. Trimming pared 2 bases from V and 1 base from J, leaving 8 bases between. CDR3 amino acids: CASSPRTPNTEAFF. CDR3 bases: TGTGCCAGCTCACCAAGGACACCGAACACTGAAGCTTTCTTT.

V usage is TRBV7-3 and J usage is TRBJ1-1, with D tentatively TRBD1 (6 bases). Looked up from germline, CDR1 is SGHTA and CDR2 is FQGTGA. Between the trimmed V and J ends, which lost 1 base and 4 bases, there was a span of 13 bases. This CDR3 comprises 15 residues. CDR3 in amino acids: CASSLIPQGSTEAFF. The CDR3 DNA reads as TGTGCCAGCAGCTTAATCCCTCAGGGGAGCACTGAAGCTTTCTTT.

The chain combines TRBV4-1 with TRBJ2-6; D call uncertain. Looked up from germline, CDR1 is MGHRA and CDR2 is YSYEKL. Deletions cut 4 bases from V and 0 bases from J, with 10 bases between. This CDR3 contains 16 residues. CDR3 in DNA: TGCGCCAGCAGCCTGACCACCGCCTCTGGGGCCAACGTCCTGACTTTC. Translating it yields CASSLTTASGANVLTF.

This clone showed up just once. This chain connects TRBV5-1 to TRBJ2-7, with 13 bases lining up with TRBD2. This CDR3 is 16 amino acids long. The germline V gene encodes CDR1 SGHRS and CDR2 YFSETQ. The trim removed 3 bases at V and 4 bases at J, leaving 7 bases unmatched. CDR3 amino acids: CASSWTSGRNGYEQYF. Here the CDR3 DNA reads TGCGCCAGCAGCTGGACTAGCGGGAGAAATGGTTACGAGCAGTACTTC.

V gene TRBV30 combines with J gene TRBJ1-5; a weak D match, TRBD1 (5 bases). The CDR3 runs 17 residues. The germline gives CDR1 GTSNPN, CDR2 SVGIG (reference sequence). V was trimmed by 2 bases and J by 1 base, leaving 18 bases between them. This CDR3 is CAWSPPNIWGSNQPQHF. The CDR3 nucleotides are TGTGCCTGGAGTCCCCCTAATATCTGGGGGAGCAATCAGCCCCAGCATTTT. Full variable domain (missing parts from reference TRBV30 and TRBJ1-5): SQTIHQWPATLVQPVGSPLSLECTVEGTSNPNLYWYRQAAGRGLQLLFYSVGIGQISSEVPQNLSASRPQDRQFILSSKKLLLSDSGFYLCAWSPPNIWGSNQPQHFGDGTRLSIL.

The rearrangement uses TRBV7-2 and TRBJ1-2, with 8 bases identical to TRBD1. The ends lost 1 base at V and 6 bases at J; junction bases unmatched: 10. Per germline, CDR1 SGHTA and CDR2 FQGNSA. The CDR3 is 16 amino acids. CDR3 nucleotides: TGTGCCAGCAGCTTAGGGATAGGAGACAGGGGAGATGGCTACACCTTC. This sequence encodes CASSLGIGDRGDGYTF.

The V gene is TRBV28, the J gene TRBJ2-3, with TRBD2 matching 9 bases. The CDR3 loop spans 15 amino acids. CDR1 is MDHEN, CDR2 SYDVKM, per germline. The trim removed 3 bases at V and 1 base at J, leaving 2 bases unmatched. The DNA for the CDR3 is TGTGCCAGCAGTTTGACTAGCGGACGCACAGATACGCAGTATTTT. Translated, it gives CASSLTSGRTDTQYF.

The genes are TRBV18 and TRBJ2-3, with D unclear. Between the trimmed V and J ends, which lost 3 bases and 0 bases, there was a span of 13 bases. Germline V gene sequence: CDR1 KGHSH, CDR2 LQKENI. The CDR3 length is 16 residues. CDR3 DNA sequence: TGTGCCAGCTCACCGGGTGGCAGTCCGAGCACAGATACGCAGTATTTT. This encodes CASSPGGSPSTDTQYF. Full variable domain (rest looked up from reference TRBV18 and TRBJ2-3): NAGVMQNPRHLVRRRGQEARLRCSPMKGHSHVYWYRQLPEEGLKFMVYLQKENIIDESGMPKERFSAEFPKEGPSILRIQQVVRGDSAAYFCASSPGGSPSTDTQYFGPGTRLTVL.

Concerning this clone itself: Other DNA sequences in the same sample also yield this CDR3. This chain joins TRBV28 and TRBJ1-2; the match to TRBD1 covers 7 bases. Germline V lookup: CDR1 MDHEN, CDR2 SYDVKM. The CDR3 runs 13 residues. V shed 6 bases and J 4 bases; nucleotides not matched to a gene: 5. As DNA, the CDR3 is TGTGCCAGCAGGCCCGGGACAGCCTATGGCTACACCTTC. As protein: CASRPGTAYGYTF.

J is TRBJ2-1 and V is TRBV7-9; 11 bases align to TRBD2. J gave up 3 bases and V 2 bases, and 12 bases lay outside the gene matches. The CDR3 is made up of 19 amino acids. Germline V gene data show CDR1 as SEHNR and CDR2 as FQNEAQ (reference sequence). This CDR3 is CASSLFWLAGGTHYNEQFF. Here the CDR3 DNA reads TGTGCCAGCAGCTTATTTTGGCTAGCGGGAGGAACCCACTACAATGAGCAGTTCTTC.

Only one count was recorded for this clone. This sequence joins TRBV28 and TRBJ1-2, with 8 bases identical to TRBD1. In germline, CDR1 is MDHEN, CDR2 SYDVKM. V lost 6 bases, J lost 6 bases, and 9 bases stayed unmatched. CDR3 length: 14 residues. CDR3 residues: CASRSIQGANGYTF. The CDR3 DNA reads as TGTGCCAGCAGGTCAATTCAGGGGGCTAATGGCTACACCTTC.

The gene calls are TRBV28 and TRBJ2-7, with 11 bases that match TRBD2. This CDR3 contains 15 residues. V lost 6 bases, J lost 1 base, and 5 bases stayed unmatched. CDR1 and CDR2 (germline): MDHEN, SYDVKM. CDR3 amino acids: CASRFSGRGSYEQYF. The CDR3 DNA reads as TGTGCCAGCAGGTTTAGCGGGAGGGGATCCTACGAGCAGTACTTC.